Included here is one TCR beta chain sequence, with context. Its antigen is not identified. The CDR3 extends over 14 amino acids. With 8 bases clipped from V and 1 base from J, the junction kept 5 bases outside the gene matches. The germline CDR1 and CDR2 sequences are ENHRY and SYGVKD. The assay was immunoSEQ multiplex PCR, and TCRdb's table has in-frame clones only and misses some. The sample yields around 2,000,000 clones, 85% to 95% seen once. These data come from a study of shared clonotypes between healthy human individuals. In the study overall: For every donor, three CD4 naive, three CD4 memory, two CD8 naive and one CD8 memory plates were used. Study conclusions and caveats: There were few donors, and this limited the genetic and exposure-history diversity represented.

This chain uses TRBV10-3 with TRBJ1-1; 9 nucleotides match TRBD1. The source material was naive CD4+ T cells sorted from blood. Subset indicated: CD45RA+ positively selected. This TCR was sampled from a man in his late teens or twenties in good health. The CDR3 nucleotides read TGTGCCATCCGGGGGACAGGGCCGAACACTGAAGCTTTCTTT. Translating gives CAIRGTGPNTEAFF.